The next 25 T cell receptor beta chains were all read from a single sample in a study of CD8 T cells in Susac syndrome. Reverse transcription used roughly 0.45 to 1 ug RNA and random hexamers. TCRdb itself ran the immunoSEQ multiplex PCR reads through MiXCR, one entry per CDR3 protein. The sample records roughly 190,000 distinct CDR3 sequences, more than 85% being singletons. Material for sequencing was CD8+ T cells from PBMCs. Source of these receptors: a human donor with Susac syndrome.

The V call is TRBV15, the J call TRBJ1-4, with no clear D. CDR3 length: 16 residues. Germline CDR1 and CDR2: LNHNV and YYDKDF (reference sequence). Trimming stripped 3 bases from V and 7 bases from J, with 18 bases between. The CDR3 nucleotides are TGTGCCACCAGCAGCGCGTTCGGGTTCTCAGGTGAAAAACTGTTTTTT. Translation gives CATSSAFGFSGEKLFF. Looking up the rest from reference TRBV15 and TRBJ1-4 gives the full variable domain: DAMVIQNPRYQVTQFGKPVTLSCSQTLNHNVMYWYQQKSSQAPKLLFHYYDKDFNNEADTPDNFQSRRPNTSFCFLDIRSPGLGDTAMYLCATSSAFGFSGEKLFFGSGTQLSVL.

The rearrangement joins TRBV5-6 to TRBJ2-1; the D is unclear. Germline CDR1 and CDR2: SGHDT and YYEEEE. Trimming pared 2 bases from V and 9 bases from J, leaving 9 bases between. There are 12 residues in the CDR3. For the CDR3, the DNA is TGTGCCAGCAGCTTAGCCTGGGTTGAGCAGTTCTTC. It specifies CASSLAWVEQFF.

This clonotype was detected only once. The chain links TRBV27 to TRBJ2-7; D is possibly TRBD1 (6 bases). Germline loops: CDR1 MNHEY, CDR2 SMNVEV (reference sequence). Trimming took off 5 bases at V and 4 bases at J, with 12 bases between the two ends. The CDR3 sequence is 13 residues long. The DNA for the CDR3 is TGTGCCAGCAGTCGGACAGATAGATACGAGCAGTACTTC. This translates into CASSRTDRYEQYF.

The rearrangement links TRBV4-1 to TRBJ1-2, with TRBD1 matching 8 bases. CDR3 length: 18 amino acids. Germline CDR1 is MGHRA and CDR2 is YSYEKL. Trimming at V came to 4 bases and at J to 5 bases, leaving 18 bases not matched to a gene. The CDR3 bases are TGCGCCAGCAGCCGGGAGAGGACAGGGTCCTTAAGTGAATATGGCTACACCTTC. Protein: CASSRERTGSLSEYGYTF.

CDR3 bases: TGTGCCAGTAGTCATGGGACTCAATGGTACCAAGAGACCCAGTACTTC. The encoded protein is CASSHGTQWYQETQYF. The genes are TRBV19 and TRBJ2-5, with D maybe TRBD2 (6 bases). Trimming took 5 bases from V and 0 from J, leaving 16 bases between them. Per the germline V gene, CDR1 is LNHDA and CDR2 is SQIVND (reference sequence). The CDR3 spans 16 residues.

The rearrangement joins TRBV7-9 to TRBJ2-7; 8 bases fit TRBD1. Trimming cost V 5 bases and J 7 bases; bases outside gene matches: 10. The CDR3 is 14 residues long. The germline CDR1 and CDR2 sequences are SEHNR and FQNEAQ (reference sequence). The CDR3 reads CASSQSGRGHEQYF. The CDR3 nucleotides read TGTGCCAGCAGCCAAAGCGGCAGGGGGCATGAGCAGTACTTC.

The V and J genes are TRBV29-1 and TRBJ2-1, with 8 bases fitting TRBD2. Germline loops: CDR1 SQVTM, CDR2 ANQGSEA. V lost 1 base to trimming and J lost 3 bases; unmatched junction nucleotides: 5. The CDR3 length is 15 residues. This chain's CDR3 is CSVEGGSGNYNEQFF. CDR3 bases: TGCAGCGTTGAAGGAGGTAGCGGGAACTACAATGAGCAGTTCTTC.

The genes are TRBV27 and TRBJ1-1; D is perhaps TRBD1 (6 bases). V gave up 0 bases and J gave up 10 bases, with 15 bases separating them. CDR3 size: 14 residues. Per the germline V gene, CDR1 is MNHEY and CDR2 is SMNVEV (reference sequence). The DNA of the CDR3 is TGTGCCAGCAGTTTATCGAGCACAGGGTTGGGAGCTTTCTTT. Its protein is CASSLSSTGLGAFF.

V is TRBV7-8 and J is TRBJ2-6, with 10 nucleotides matching TRBD1. CDR3 length equals 19 residues. The V segment lost 5 bases and the J segment 2 bases; nucleotides outside the gene matches: 12. CDR1 is SGHVS and CDR2 is FQNEAQ in the germline V gene. CDR3 amino acids: CASSQRDRGMRAGANVLTF. DNA for the CDR3: TGTGCCAGCAGCCAGAGGGACAGGGGAATGCGGGCTGGGGCCAACGTCCTGACTTTC.

V gene TRBV11-2 combines with J gene TRBJ2-7; D is uncertain. This CDR3 has 14 residues. Germline lookup yields CDR1 SGHAT and CDR2 FQNNGV. V was pared by 5 bases and J by 3 bases, with 14 bases between. The CDR3 region is CASSPAMSFYEQYF. CDR3 sequence (DNA): TGTGCCAGCAGCCCAGCGATGAGCTTCTACGAGCAGTACTTC.

This chain connects TRBV20-1 to TRBJ2-1; 8 nucleotides line up with TRBD2. The length of the CDR3 is 17 residues. The junction had 13 bases not matched to a gene; V was cut back by 0 bases and J by 6 bases. The germline V gene has CDR1 DFQATT and CDR2 SNEGSKA (reference sequence). The DNA for the CDR3 is TGCAGTGCTAGAGAGAGGCTAGCGGGTCCCCGCAGCAATGAGCAGTTCTTC. This encodes CSARERLAGPRSNEQFF.

A single count supports this clonotype. The J gene is TRBJ2-7, the V gene TRBV6-5, with D maybe TRBD2 (6 bases). V lost 11 bases and J 5 bases, leaving 16 bases between the germline ends. The CDR3 contains 12 residues. Germline values: CDR1 MNHEY, CDR2 SVGAGI. CDR3 DNA sequence: TGTGCCGTTGGGGTAGCGGCCCACGAGCAGTACTTC. Translation: CAVGVAAHEQYF.

This rearrangement joins TRBV4-1 to TRBJ2-1, with D perhaps assigned TRBD1 or TRBD2 (6 bases each). V lost 1 base and J lost 7, with 11 bases in between. Looked up from germline, CDR1 is MGHRA and CDR2 is YSYEKL. The CDR3 length is 14 residues. CDR3 DNA: TGCGCCAGCAGCCAAGGTGAAGGGGGGAATGAGCAGTTCTTC. Protein product: CASSQGEGGNEQFF.

The gene calls are TRBV7-9 and TRBJ1-4; a possible D gene is TRBD1 (5 bases). The V and J ends lost 3 bases and 5 bases respectively, with 10 bases between them. Germline V CDR1 and CDR2: SEHNR, FQNEAQ (reference sequence). The CDR3 has 14 amino acids. CDR3 coding DNA: TGTGCCAGCAGCTTGGGGGGAGTAAATGAAAAACTGTTTTTT. This sequence encodes CASSLGGVNEKLFF. The variable domain in full, completed from reference TRBV7-9 and TRBJ1-4, reads DTGVSQNPRHKITKRGQNVTFRCDPISEHNRLYWYRQTLGQGPEFLTYFQNEAQLEKSRLLSDRFSAERPKGSFSTLEIQRTEQGDSAMYLCASSLGGVNEKLFFGSGTQLSVL.

The rearrangement joins TRBV4-1 to TRBJ2-5, with TRBD2 matching 10 bases. J gave up 2 bases and V 6 bases, and 6 bases lay outside the gene matches. This CDR3 comprises 15 residues. CDR1 is MGHRA, CDR2 YSYEKL, per germline. In nucleotides, the CDR3 is TGCGCCAGCAGTGAAGCGGGGGGGTTTCAAGAGACCCAGTACTTC. The encoded protein is CASSEAGGFQETQYF.

The rearrangement joins TRBV5-6 to TRBJ2-1; D is undetermined. V was trimmed by 0 bases and J by 6 bases, leaving 7 bases between them. This CDR3 spans 13 amino acids. CDR1 and CDR2 (germline): SGHDT, YYEEEE. Here the CDR3 reads CASSLGHPNEQFF. The CDR3, as DNA: TGTGCCAGCAGCTTGGGTCACCCCAATGAGCAGTTCTTC.

V usage is TRBV6-6 and J usage is TRBJ2-7; 9 nucleotides match TRBD1. This CDR3 comprises 15 residues. The V and J ends lost 6 bases and 6 bases, in that order; junction bases with no gene match: 12. Germline CDR1 MNHNY, CDR2 SVGAGI (reference sequence). The CDR3 DNA follows: TGTGCCAGCAGCCACGGGGGACAGGGCGTAGTCGAGCAGTACTTC. As protein: CASSHGGQGVVEQYF.

The genes are TRBV9 and TRBJ2-1, with 7 bases identical to TRBD2. The CDR3 consists of 14 residues. Germline loops: CDR1 SGDLS, CDR2 YYNGEE. J was trimmed by 8 bases and V by 4 bases; bases with no gene match: 9. The CDR3 spells CASSLLGGRDEQFF. DNA for the CDR3: TGTGCCAGCAGCCTCTTGGGTGGGAGGGATGAGCAGTTCTTC. Using reference TRBV9 and TRBJ2-1 for the parts outside the CDR3, the full variable domain is DSGVTQTPKHLITATGQRVTLRCSPRSGDLSVYWYQQSLDQGLQFLIQYYNGEERAKGNILERFSAQQFPDLHSELNLSSLELGDSALYFCASSLLGGRDEQFFGPGTRLTVL.

The CDR3 DNA is TGTGCCTGGAGCAACAACCACAATGAGCAGTTCTTC. Its translation is CAWSNNHNEQFF. This chain links TRBV30 with TRBJ2-1; the D is unclear. CDR1 and CDR2 (germline): GTSNPN, SVGIG (reference sequence). Deletions cut 3 bases from V and 5 bases from J, with 8 bases between. This CDR3 contains 12 residues.

The chain links TRBV9 to TRBJ2-7; 9 bases fit TRBD1. CDR3 length: 15 amino acids. The germline V gene has CDR1 SGDLS and CDR2 YYNGEE. V was clipped by 0 bases and J by 0 bases; unmatched bases: 1. CDR3 sequence: CASSVGDRDSYEQYF. The DNA of the CDR3 is TGTGCCAGCAGCGTAGGGGACAGGGACTCCTACGAGCAGTACTTC. Supplemented by reference TRBV9 and TRBJ2-7, the full variable domain reads DSGVTQTPKHLITATGQRVTLRCSPRSGDLSVYWYQQSLDQGLQFLIQYYNGEERAKGNILERFSAQQFPDLHSELNLSSLELGDSALYFCASSVGDRDSYEQYFGPGTRLTVT.

This CDR3 reads CAISAAVRTSLMADTQYF. In nucleotides, the CDR3 is TGTGCCATCAGTGCTGCCGTCAGAACCTCCCTAATGGCAGATACGCAGTATTTT. The chain has TRBV10-3 and TRBJ2-3, with D hard to call. V was pared by 4 bases and J by 4 bases, with 24 bases between. The CDR3 has 18 amino acids. Germline CDR1 and CDR2: ENHRY and SYGVKD.

The chain combines TRBV12-3 or TRBV12-4 with TRBJ2-1; D uncertain. V was cut by 6 bases and J by 2 bases, with 2 bases left in between. The CDR3 runs 11 residues. Here the CDR3 reads CASRAYNEQFF. In nucleotides, the CDR3 is TGTGCCAGCAGAGCCTACAATGAGCAGTTCTTC.

The rearrangement links TRBV9 to TRBJ2-7; the D is unclear. This CDR3 spans 13 amino acids. CDR1 is SGDLS, CDR2 YYNGEE, per germline. The V end was cut by 0 bases, the J end by 6 bases, with 10 bases between. This CDR3 is CASSVEGSGEQYF. The DNA of the CDR3 is TGTGCCAGCAGCGTAGAGGGTTCGGGCGAGCAGTACTTC.

V is TRBV12-3 or TRBV12-4 and J is TRBJ2-7, with TRBD1 identical over 7 bases. The trim removed 4 bases at V and 2 bases at J, leaving 2 bases unmatched. The CDR3 sequence is 13 residues long. The DNA for the CDR3 is TGTGCCAGCAGTTCGGGACAGCCCTACGAGCAGTACTTC. Its translation: CASSSGQPYEQYF.

J is TRBJ2-7 and V is TRBV9; the D is unclear. CDR3 length equals 13 residues. Germline V gene lookup returns CDR1 SGDLS and CDR2 YYNGEE. V was pared by 0 bases and J by 7 bases, with 11 bases between. The CDR3 loop is CASSVDGWREQYF. Here the CDR3 DNA reads TGTGCCAGCAGCGTAGACGGGTGGAGAGAGCAGTACTTC.